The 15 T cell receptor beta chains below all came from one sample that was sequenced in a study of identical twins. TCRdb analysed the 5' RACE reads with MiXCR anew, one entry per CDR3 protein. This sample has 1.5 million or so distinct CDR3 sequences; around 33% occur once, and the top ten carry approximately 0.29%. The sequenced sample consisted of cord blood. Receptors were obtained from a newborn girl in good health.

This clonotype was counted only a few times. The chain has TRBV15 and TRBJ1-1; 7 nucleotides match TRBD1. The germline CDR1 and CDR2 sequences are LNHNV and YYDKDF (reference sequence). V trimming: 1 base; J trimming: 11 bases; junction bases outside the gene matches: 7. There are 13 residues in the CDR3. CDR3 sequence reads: CATSRATATGAFF. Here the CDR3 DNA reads TGTGCCACCAGCAGAGCGACAGCGACAGGGGCTTTCTTT.

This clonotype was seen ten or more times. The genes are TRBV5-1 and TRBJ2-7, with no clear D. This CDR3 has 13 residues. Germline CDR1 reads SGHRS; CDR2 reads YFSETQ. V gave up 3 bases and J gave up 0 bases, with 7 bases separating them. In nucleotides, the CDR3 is TGCGCCAGCAGCTCCTTAAGCTCCTACGAGCAGTACTTC. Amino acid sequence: CASSSLSSYEQYF.

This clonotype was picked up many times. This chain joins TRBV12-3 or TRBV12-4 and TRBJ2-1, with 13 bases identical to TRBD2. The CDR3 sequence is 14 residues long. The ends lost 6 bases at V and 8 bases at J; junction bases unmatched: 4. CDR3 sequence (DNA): TGTGCCAGCAGCCGCGGACTAGCGGGGGATGAGCAGTTCTTC. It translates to CASSRGLAGDEQFF.

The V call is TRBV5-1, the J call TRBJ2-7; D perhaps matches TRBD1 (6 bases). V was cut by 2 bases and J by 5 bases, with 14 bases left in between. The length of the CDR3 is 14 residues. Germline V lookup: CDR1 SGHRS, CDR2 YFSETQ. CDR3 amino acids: CASSFTGSGNEQYF. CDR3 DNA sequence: TGCGCCAGCAGCTTTACAGGGAGTGGGAACGAGCAGTACTTC.

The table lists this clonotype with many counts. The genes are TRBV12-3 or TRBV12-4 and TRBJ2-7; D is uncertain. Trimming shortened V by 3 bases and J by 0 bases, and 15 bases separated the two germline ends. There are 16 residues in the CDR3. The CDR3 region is CASSLGPGLSSYEQYF. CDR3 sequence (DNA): TGTGCCAGCAGTTTGGGTCCGGGCTTAAGCTCCTACGAGCAGTACTTC.

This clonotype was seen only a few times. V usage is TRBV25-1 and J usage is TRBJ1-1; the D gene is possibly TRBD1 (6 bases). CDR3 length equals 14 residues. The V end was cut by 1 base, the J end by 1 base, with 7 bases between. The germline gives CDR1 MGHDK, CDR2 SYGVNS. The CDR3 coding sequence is TGTGCCAGCAGTGAATTGGGACAGAACACTGAAGCTTTCTTT. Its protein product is CASSELGQNTEAFF.

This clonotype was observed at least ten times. The CDR3 sequence: CSVDPQANTEAFF. The CDR3 region has the DNA TGCAGCGTTGACCCACAGGCGAACACTGAAGCTTTCTTT. The chain links TRBV29-1 to TRBJ1-1; D is perhaps TRBD1 (5 bases). V was clipped by 3 bases and J by 1 base, with 9 bases between them. Germline assignment: CDR1 SQVTM and CDR2 ANQGSEA. The CDR3 has 13 residues. Supplemented by reference TRBV29-1 and TRBJ1-1, the full variable domain reads SAVISQKPSRDICQRGTSLTIQCQVDSQVTMMFWYRQQPGQSLTLIATANQGSEATYESGFVIDKFPISRPNLTFSTLTVSNMSPEDSSIYLCSVDPQANTEAFFGQGTRLTVV.

CDR3 region: CSARGLTGGLRNSPLHF. DNA for the CDR3: TGCAGTGCTAGAGGTTTAACAGGGGGATTAAGGAATTCACCCCTCCACTTT. The V and J genes are TRBV20-1 and TRBJ1-6; 8 bases are a match to TRBD1. CDR3 length: 17 residues. Germline CDR1 reads DFQATT; CDR2 reads SNEGSKA (reference sequence). After removal of 1 base from V and 7 bases from J, the junction contained 12 bases not matched to a gene.

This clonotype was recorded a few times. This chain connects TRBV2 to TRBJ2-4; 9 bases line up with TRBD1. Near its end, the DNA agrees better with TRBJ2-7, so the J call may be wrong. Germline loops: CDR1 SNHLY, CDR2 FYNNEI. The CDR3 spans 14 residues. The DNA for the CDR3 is TGTGCCAGCAGTGAAGACGGGACAGGGTACGAGCAGTACTTC. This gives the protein CASSEDGTGYEQYF.

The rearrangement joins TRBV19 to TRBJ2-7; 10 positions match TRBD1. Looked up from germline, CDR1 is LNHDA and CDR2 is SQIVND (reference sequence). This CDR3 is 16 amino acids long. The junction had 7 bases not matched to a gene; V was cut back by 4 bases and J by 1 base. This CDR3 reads CASSRATGGASYEQYF. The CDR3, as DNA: TGTGCCAGTAGTAGGGCGACAGGGGGCGCTTCCTACGAGCAGTACTTC.

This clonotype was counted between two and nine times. CDR3 region: CASSLVANIQYF. The CDR3 DNA reads TGTGCCAGCAGCTTAGTAGCGAACATTCAGTACTTC. V and J are TRBV7-2 and TRBJ2-4, with D tentatively TRBD2 (5 bases). The germline V gene encodes CDR1 SGHTA and CDR2 FQGNSA. The CDR3 contains 12 residues. Trimming removed 1 base from V and 7 bases from J, with 5 bases in between. Drawing the rest from reference TRBV7-2 and TRBJ2-4, the complete variable domain is GAGVSQSPSNKVTEKGKDVELRCDPISGHTALYWYRQSLGQGLEFLIYFQGNSAPDKSGLPSDRFSAERTGGSVSTLTIQRTQQEDSAVYLCASSLVANIQYFGAGTRLSVL.

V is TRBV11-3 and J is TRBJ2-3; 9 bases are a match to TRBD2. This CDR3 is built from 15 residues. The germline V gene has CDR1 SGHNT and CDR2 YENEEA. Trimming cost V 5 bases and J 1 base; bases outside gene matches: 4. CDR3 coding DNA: TGTGCCAGCAGCGAGCGGACTAGCGGCACAGATACGCAGTATTTT. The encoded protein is CASSERTSGTDTQYF. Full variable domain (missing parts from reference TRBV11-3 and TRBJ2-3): EAGVVQSPRYKIIEKKQPVAFWCNPISGHNTLYWYLQNLGQGPELLIRYENEEAVDDSQLPKDRFSAERLKGVDSTLKIQPAELGDSAVYLCASSERTSGTDTQYFGPGTRLTVL.

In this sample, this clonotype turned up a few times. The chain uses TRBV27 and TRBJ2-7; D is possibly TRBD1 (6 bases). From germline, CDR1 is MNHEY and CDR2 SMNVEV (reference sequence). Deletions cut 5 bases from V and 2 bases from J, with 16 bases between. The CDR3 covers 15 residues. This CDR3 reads CASSPWDTLTYEQYF. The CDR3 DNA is TGTGCCAGCAGTCCCTGGGACACCCTTACCTACGAGCAGTACTTC.

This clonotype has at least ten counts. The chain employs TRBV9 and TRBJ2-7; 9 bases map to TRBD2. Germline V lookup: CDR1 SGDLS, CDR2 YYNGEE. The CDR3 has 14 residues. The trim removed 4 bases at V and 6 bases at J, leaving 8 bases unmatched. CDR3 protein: CASSPSGVPVEQYF. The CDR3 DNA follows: TGTGCCAGCAGCCCTAGCGGGGTACCGGTCGAGCAGTACTTC.

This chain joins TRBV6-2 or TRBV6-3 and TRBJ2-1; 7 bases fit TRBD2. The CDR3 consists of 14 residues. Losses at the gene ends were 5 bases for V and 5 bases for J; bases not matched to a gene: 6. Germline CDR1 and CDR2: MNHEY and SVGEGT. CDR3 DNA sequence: TGTGCCAGCAGTCTCCTAGCGGTTAACAATGAGCAGTTCTTC. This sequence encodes CASSLLAVNNEQFF.